This TCR beta chain was sequenced for a study of Graves' ophthalmopathy and Graves' hyperthyroidism. This clonotype was seen just once. Uncontrolled infections, pregnancy, lactation or other autoimmune diseases led to patient exclusion. The PBMCs used were ones drawn from about 9.3 ml of fresh peripheral blood. From RNA, the CDR3 regions of TCR beta chains were amplified and sequenced. HTBI primers were used in a first-round RT-PCR, which preceded a second-round multiplex PCR. TCRdb redid the calling of the multiplex PCR reads with MiXCR, one entry per CDR3 protein. Of 300,000 to 400,000 distinct CDR3 sequences listed, 15% to 20% are singletons. CDR1 and CDR2 from the germline V gene are DFQATT and SNEGSKA (reference sequence). This CDR3 has 14 residues. V shed 3 bases and J shed 3 bases, with 15 bases lying between them.

The sample was peripheral blood. V usage is TRBV20-1 and J usage is TRBJ2-7; a possible D gene is TRBD2 (6 bases). The receptor comes from an adult man with Graves' ophthalmopathy. As DNA, the CDR3 is TGCAGTGCTAGTGGCGCGGGGACCGTCTACGAGCAGTACTTC. Its protein product is CSASGAGTVYEQYF.